This passage covers 29 T cell receptor beta chains from one sample sequenced in a study of T cells of healthy individuals. TCRdb fed the 5' RACE reads into MiXCR, producing one record per CDR3 protein. The sample lists 65,000 to 95,000 distinct CDR3 sequences; approximately 5.4% were seen once. These receptors came from a female donor in good health.

In this sample, this clonotype turned up many times. The chain links TRBV10-3 to TRBJ2-1; TRBD2 agrees at 11 bases. The CDR3 is 14 amino acids. Trimming at V came to 7 bases and at J to 10 bases, leaving 9 bases not matched to a gene. The V gene's germline CDR1 is ENHRY and CDR2 SYGVKD. CDR3 amino acids: CAITGTSGSGEQFF. The CDR3 DNA follows: TGTGCCATCACCGGGACTAGCGGCAGCGGGGAGCAGTTCTTC.

The V call is TRBV12-3 or TRBV12-4, the J call TRBJ1-2; D remains ambiguous. V shed 1 base and J shed 8 bases, with 14 bases lying between them. The CDR3 is 14 residues long. Written as DNA, the CDR3 is TGTGCCAGCAGTTTAGTGGGCAGTGAGAAAGGCTACACCTTC. This encodes CASSLVGSEKGYTF.

V and J are TRBV25-1 and TRBJ2-3, with 7 bases aligning to TRBD2. This CDR3 is built from 16 residues. Germline V CDR1 and CDR2: MGHDK, SYGVNS. V was pared by 1 base and J by 1 base, with 5 bases of the junction left unmatched. CDR3 amino acids: CASSEWKRDGTDTQYF. The CDR3 coding sequence is TGTGCCAGCAGTGAATGGAAGCGGGACGGCACAGATACGCAGTATTTT.

At least ten counts were recorded for this clonotype. The V call is TRBV5-5, the J call TRBJ2-3; D uncertain. Germline V gives CDR1 SGHKS, CDR2 YYEKEE (reference sequence). The CDR3 extends over 15 amino acids. Deletions cut 1 base from V and 0 bases from J, with 9 bases between. The CDR3 sequence: CASSLYSASTDTQYF. The CDR3 region has the DNA TGTGCCAGCAGCTTGTACTCAGCTAGCACAGATACGCAGTATTTT.

The genes are TRBV4-3 and TRBJ1-1; 7 positions agree with TRBD1. The junction had 5 bases not matched to a gene; V was cut back by 2 bases and J by 2 bases. The CDR3 length is 15 residues. Germline CDR1 reads LGHNA; CDR2 reads YSLEER. The CDR3 sequence is CASSQTWTGNTEAFF. The CDR3 nucleotides read TGCGCCAGCAGCCAAACCTGGACAGGCAACACTGAAGCTTTCTTT.

The rearrangement joins TRBV12-3 or TRBV12-4 to TRBJ2-5; 12 bases line up with TRBD2. The CDR3 spans 17 residues. V lost 5 bases to trimming and J lost 5 bases; unmatched junction nucleotides: 12. The CDR3 protein is CASSPPVGLAGGETQYF. Written as DNA, the CDR3 is TGTGCCAGCAGTCCCCCGGTGGGTCTAGCGGGAGGGGAGACCCAGTACTTC.

This clonotype was found once. This chain uses TRBV6-6 with TRBJ1-1; D call uncertain. CDR1 is MNHNY, CDR2 SVGAGI, per germline (reference sequence). With 5 bases removed from V and 0 bases from J, the gap between germline ends came to 13 bases. This CDR3 comprises 15 residues. The chain's CDR3 is CASSQLAAMNTEAFF. In DNA, the CDR3 is TGTGCCAGCAGTCAACTGGCAGCTATGAACACTGAAGCTTTCTTT.

Only a few counts were recorded for this clonotype. The chain combines TRBV27 with TRBJ1-4, with 9 positions matching TRBD1. The junction had 6 bases not matched to a gene; V was cut back by 6 bases and J by 7 bases. This CDR3 spans 14 amino acids. Germline assignment: CDR1 MNHEY and CDR2 SMNVEV (reference sequence). The CDR3 reads CASSQTGGIEKLFF. The CDR3 DNA is TGTGCCAGCAGCCAGACAGGGGGGATTGAAAAACTGTTTTTT.

The chain carries TRBV6-5 and TRBJ1-6; D not certain. Germline CDR1 and CDR2: MNHEY and SVGAGI. The CDR3 contains 14 residues. The germline V and J ends were trimmed by 7 bases and 13 bases, with 20 bases remaining between them. CDR3 nucleotides: TGTGCCAGCACCCCGGGGAAGGGCTTGTACCCCCTCCACTTT. It translates to CASTPGKGLYPLHF.

The genes are TRBV4-3 and TRBJ1-6; D gene unclear. Trimming took off 0 bases at V and 7 bases at J, with 10 bases between the two ends. Germline assignment: CDR1 LGHNA and CDR2 YSLEER. The CDR3 totals 15 residues. The CDR3, as DNA: TGCGCCAGCAGCCAAGATAGCCACAGCAATTCACCCCTCCACTTT. Translation gives CASSQDSHSNSPLHF.

The V gene is TRBV2, the J gene TRBJ1-4, with 11 bases fitting TRBD1. CDR1 and CDR2 (germline): SNHLY, FYNNEI. Trimming took 6 bases from V and 1 from J; bases not matched to a gene: 1. The CDR3 is 15 amino acids. CDR3 nucleotides: TGTGCCAGCAGAGGGACAGGGGGAACTAATGAAAAACTGTTTTTT. Its protein is CASRGTGGTNEKLFF.

This clonotype was seen at least ten times. Compared with germline, one end of the junction differs, possibly owing to a read error. The CDR3: CASNLGTTATDTQYF. The DNA for the CDR3 is TGTGCCAGCAACTTAGGGACTACGGCGACAGATACGCAGTATTTT. The V call is TRBV7-9, the J call TRBJ2-3; TRBD2 agrees at 7 bases. In germline, CDR1 is SEHNR, CDR2 FQNEAQ (reference sequence). The CDR3 consists of 15 residues.

This clonotype appeared many times. The rearrangement joins TRBV4-1 to TRBJ2-6, with 9 bases fitting TRBD1. V shed 0 bases and J 0 bases; nucleotides not matched to a gene: 6. The CDR3 covers 19 residues. Germline CDR1 reads MGHRA; CDR2 reads YSYEKL. DNA of the CDR3: TGCGCCAGCAGCCAAGATAACGGACAGGGGACCTCTGGGGCCAACGTCCTGACTTTC. Protein: CASSQDNGQGTSGANVLTF.

This clonotype occurred a few times. The gene calls are TRBV6-5 and TRBJ2-3; TRBD2 matches 13 bases. Germline trimming cut 6 bases from V and 0 bases from J; bases unmatched to any gene: 9. This CDR3 is 18 amino acids long. Per germline, CDR1 MNHEY and CDR2 SVGAGI. CDR3 in DNA: TGTGCCAGCAGCTCCGGGACTAGCGGGACCCTAAGCACAGATACGCAGTATTTT. It yields the protein CASSSGTSGTLSTDTQYF.

This clonotype was found many times. Written as DNA, the CDR3 is TGTGCCAGCAGCTTAAACAGGCTAGCTTCAGATACGCAGTATTTT. It translates to CASSLNRLASDTQYF. The chain has TRBV7-3 and TRBJ2-3; the D gene could be TRBD1 or TRBD2 (5 bases each). V lost 1 base and J 4 bases, leaving 12 bases between the germline ends. The CDR3 loop spans 15 amino acids. Germline CDR1 reads SGHTA; CDR2 reads FQGTGA.

The genes are TRBV2 and TRBJ2-7, with D possibly matching TRBD2 (6 bases). Trimming removed 2 bases at V and 2 bases at J, with 13 bases between. This CDR3 region has 15 residues. The germline V gene encodes CDR1 SNHLY and CDR2 FYNNEI. DNA of the CDR3: TGTGCCAGCAGTGAAACGGTAGCGGACCCCTACGAGCAGTACTTC. It yields the protein CASSETVADPYEQYF.

This clonotype showed up many times. This chain joins TRBV6-5 and TRBJ2-1; no clear D. Trimming removed 3 bases at V and 4 bases at J, with 10 bases between. The V gene's germline CDR1 is MNHEY and CDR2 SVGAGI. The CDR3 runs to 14 residues. For the CDR3, the DNA is TGTGCCAGCAGTTATCGGACGGCATACAATGAGCAGTTCTTC. It yields the protein CASSYRTAYNEQFF.

This clonotype came up a few times. V usage is TRBV5-1 and J usage is TRBJ1-1; D ambiguous. The CDR3 runs 12 residues. Germline V CDR1 and CDR2: SGHRS, YFSETQ. V dropped 9 bases and J dropped 3 bases, with 12 bases sitting between them. The CDR3 sequence: CANPGAYTEAFF. In nucleotides, the CDR3 is TGCGCCAACCCGGGTGCCTACACTGAAGCTTTCTTT.

This clonotype occurred a few times. The V gene is TRBV9, the J gene TRBJ1-5; D may be TRBD1 (5 bases). Germline loops: CDR1 SGDLS, CDR2 YYNGEE. The V end was cut by 0 bases, the J end by 0 bases, with 7 bases between. The CDR3 totals 15 residues. CDR3 bases: TGTGCCAGCAGCGTAGCGGGGGATAGCAATCAGCCCCAGCATTTT. The encoded protein is CASSVAGDSNQPQHF.

In this sample, this clonotype turned up many times. The gene calls are TRBV7-9 and TRBJ2-3; 11 bases line up with TRBD2. V lost 5 bases to trimming and J lost 6 bases; unmatched junction nucleotides: 16. CDR1 is SEHNR, CDR2 FQNEAQ, per germline (reference sequence). CDR3 length equals 18 residues. The CDR3: CASSPPLDSGRAPDTQYF. The CDR3 DNA sequence: TGTGCCAGCAGCCCCCCCCTGGATAGCGGGAGGGCCCCGGATACGCAGTATTTT.

This clonotype was seen a handful of times. V gene TRBV28 combines with J gene TRBJ2-1; weak D call: TRBD2 (5 bases). Trimming stripped 1 base from V and 0 bases from J, with 10 bases between. Germline V gene data show CDR1 as MDHEN and CDR2 as SYDVKM. The CDR3 runs 16 residues. In DNA form, the CDR3 reads TGTGCCAGCAGTTTATCGGGAAAGAGCTCCTACAATGAGCAGTTCTTC. Its protein is CASSLSGKSSYNEQFF.

The table lists this clonotype with many counts. The junction departs from the called germline gene at one end, perhaps through a read error. V gene TRBV4-1 combines with J gene TRBJ1-2, with a tentative D call TRBD1 (5 bases). Germline assignment: CDR1 MGHRA and CDR2 YSYEKL. This CDR3 spans 16 amino acids. The CDR3 DNA follows: TGCGCCGGCAGCCCTTATCCGGGGCCGGGGAGCTATGGCTACACCTTC. It encodes CAGSPYPGPGSYGYTF.

In its sample, this clonotype was seen a few times. The V call is TRBV27, the J call TRBJ2-4, with no clear D. Germline V CDR1 and CDR2: MNHEY, SMNVEV (reference sequence). V was shortened by 8 bases and J by 9 bases, with 23 bases between the two germline ends. This CDR3 has 15 residues. CDR3 nucleotide sequence: TGTGCCAGCGCCCCTGGCACTCCTCCCTGGGGCATTCAGTACTTC. Translated, it gives CASAPGTPPWGIQYF.

In its sample, this clonotype was seen many times. The gene calls are TRBV12-3 or TRBV12-4 and TRBJ2-1; D possibly corresponds to TRBD2 (6 bases). CDR3 length: 16 amino acids. Deletions cut 5 bases from V and 4 bases from J, with 18 bases between. The CDR3 nucleotides read TGTGCCAGCAGTCCCCTTCAGGGCGGGACTTACAATGAGCAGTTCTTC. Protein product: CASSPLQGGTYNEQFF.

This clonotype was recorded many times. This chain links TRBV6-5 with TRBJ2-6; TRBD2 matches at 10 bases. V shed 6 bases, J shed 2 bases, and the junction held 10 bases outside the gene matches. The germline CDR1 and CDR2 sequences are MNHEY and SVGAGI. The CDR3 is made up of 18 amino acids. The CDR3 sequence is CASRWGLAREAGANVLTF. The CDR3 DNA is TGTGCCAGCAGGTGGGGACTAGCGAGAGAGGCTGGGGCCAACGTCCTGACTTTC.

This clonotype was counted ten times or more. The chain has TRBV6-1 and TRBJ2-1; D unresolved. The ends were cut back, 4 bases at V and 5 bases at J, with 3 bases in the middle. Germline CDR1 MNHNS, CDR2 SASEGT. The CDR3 sequence is 11 residues long. The CDR3 reads CASSGNNEQFF. In DNA, the CDR3 is TGTGCCAGCAGTGGGAACAATGAGCAGTTCTTC.

V and J are TRBV3-1 and TRBJ1-1, with unresolved D. Trimming removed 4 bases at V and 0 bases at J, with 18 bases between. The germline gives CDR1 LGHDT, CDR2 YNNKEL (reference sequence). CDR3 length: 17 amino acids. The CDR3 protein is CASSPSYRSGMNTEAFF. As DNA, the CDR3 is TGTGCCAGCAGCCCGTCTTACCGGTCTGGGATGAACACTGAAGCTTTCTTT.

This clonotype was counted many times. The V and J genes are TRBV20-1 and TRBJ1-2; 11 bases are a match to TRBD1. Trimming removed 7 bases from V and 3 bases from J; junction bases left unmatched: 4. This CDR3 has 13 amino acids. The germline CDR1 and CDR2 sequences are DFQATT and SNEGSKA (reference sequence). For the CDR3, the DNA is TGCAGTGTTGGGACAGGGGGAGACTATGGCTACACCTTC. Its translation is CSVGTGGDYGYTF.

The chain employs TRBV5-4 and TRBJ2-7; maybe TRBD2 (6 bases). This CDR3 contains 13 residues. Germline assignment: CDR1 SGHNT and CDR2 YYREEE (reference sequence). Trimming took off 3 bases at V and 7 bases at J, with 14 bases between the two ends. The CDR3 sequence: CASSSPPGREQYF. The CDR3 nucleotides are TGTGCCAGCAGCTCACCACCAGGGAGGGAGCAGTACTTC.